This TCR beta chain was found in a study of shared clonotypes between healthy human individuals. Overall study context: CD4 naive and memory got three plates each, CD8 naive two, CD8 memory one.

Note on this clone: The antigen is undetermined.

The protocol was immunoSEQ multiplex PCR, while the TCRdb copy is restricted to in-frame clones and leaves out a portion. The sample contains some 2,100,000 clones, around 95% of which appear only once. From germline, CDR1 is SGHRS and CDR2 YFSETQ. This CDR3 is 16 amino acids long. V was pared by 0 bases and J by 0 bases, with 9 bases between. Notes on the study in general: Larger estimated richness was generally seen in naive subsets than in memory subsets.

Recent vaccinations or acute infections were absent in the healthy HIV-negative adult donors. The clonotype originates from a man aged 18 to 29 in good health. This chain connects TRBV5-1 to TRBJ2-2; D is undetermined. The sequenced material came from naive CD4+ T cells sorted from blood. Specified subset: CD45RA+ positively selected. Here the CDR3 reads CASSLVPASNTGELFF. CDR3 in DNA: TGCGCCAGCAGCTTGGTCCCGGCCTCGAACACCGGGGAGCTGTTTTTT.